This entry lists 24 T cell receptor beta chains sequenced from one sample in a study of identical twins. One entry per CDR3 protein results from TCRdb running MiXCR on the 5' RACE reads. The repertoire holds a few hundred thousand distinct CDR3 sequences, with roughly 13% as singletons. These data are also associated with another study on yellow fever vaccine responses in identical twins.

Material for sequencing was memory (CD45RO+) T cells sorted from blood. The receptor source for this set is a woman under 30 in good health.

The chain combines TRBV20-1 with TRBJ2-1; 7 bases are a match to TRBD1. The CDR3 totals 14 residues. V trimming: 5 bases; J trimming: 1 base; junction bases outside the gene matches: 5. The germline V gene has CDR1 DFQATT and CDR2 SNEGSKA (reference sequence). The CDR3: CSAQQGMSYNEQFF. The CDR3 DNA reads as TGCAGTGCTCAACAGGGGATGTCCTACAATGAGCAGTTCTTC.

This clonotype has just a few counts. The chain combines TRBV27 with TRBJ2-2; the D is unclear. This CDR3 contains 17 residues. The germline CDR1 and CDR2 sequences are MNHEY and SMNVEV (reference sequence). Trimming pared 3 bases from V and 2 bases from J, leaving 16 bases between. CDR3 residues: CASSFQGWAGNTGELFF. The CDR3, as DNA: TGTGCCAGCAGTTTTCAAGGCTGGGCAGGAAACACCGGGGAGCTGTTTTTT.

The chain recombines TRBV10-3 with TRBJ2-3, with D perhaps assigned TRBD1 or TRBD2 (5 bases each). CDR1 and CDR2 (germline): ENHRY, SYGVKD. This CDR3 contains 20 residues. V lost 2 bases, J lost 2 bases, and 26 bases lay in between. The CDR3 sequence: CAISEPHTSSRGVSTDTQYF. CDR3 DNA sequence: TGTGCCATCAGTGAGCCTCATACTTCCTCGAGAGGGGTCTCCACAGATACGCAGTATTTT.

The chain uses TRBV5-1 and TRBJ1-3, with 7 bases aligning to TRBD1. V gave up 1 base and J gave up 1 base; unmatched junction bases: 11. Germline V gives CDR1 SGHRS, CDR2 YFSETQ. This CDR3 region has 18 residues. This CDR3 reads CASSLNPGTASSGNTIYF. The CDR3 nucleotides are TGCGCCAGCAGCTTGAACCCGGGGACAGCGAGTTCTGGAAACACCATATATTTT.

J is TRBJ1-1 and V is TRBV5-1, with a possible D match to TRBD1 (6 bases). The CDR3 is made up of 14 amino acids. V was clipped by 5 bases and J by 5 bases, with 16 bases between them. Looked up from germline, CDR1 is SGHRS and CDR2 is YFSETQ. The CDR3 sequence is CASRGGARNTEAFF. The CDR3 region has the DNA TGCGCCAGCAGGGGGGGGGCAAGGAATACTGAAGCTTTCTTT.

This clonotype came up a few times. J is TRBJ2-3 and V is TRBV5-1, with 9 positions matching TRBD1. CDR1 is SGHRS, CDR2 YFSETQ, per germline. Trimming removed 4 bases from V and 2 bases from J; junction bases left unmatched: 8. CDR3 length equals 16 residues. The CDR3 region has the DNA TGCGCCAGCAGCCGGGACAGGGCCATAAACACAGATACGCAGTATTTT. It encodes CASSRDRAINTDTQYF.

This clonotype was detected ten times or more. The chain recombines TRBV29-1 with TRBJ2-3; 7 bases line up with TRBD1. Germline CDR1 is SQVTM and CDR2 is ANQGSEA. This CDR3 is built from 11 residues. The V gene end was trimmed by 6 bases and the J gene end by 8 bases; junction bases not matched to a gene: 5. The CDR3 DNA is TGCAGCGTCGGGGCAGGGGGTACGCAGTATTTT. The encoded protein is CSVGAGGTQYF.

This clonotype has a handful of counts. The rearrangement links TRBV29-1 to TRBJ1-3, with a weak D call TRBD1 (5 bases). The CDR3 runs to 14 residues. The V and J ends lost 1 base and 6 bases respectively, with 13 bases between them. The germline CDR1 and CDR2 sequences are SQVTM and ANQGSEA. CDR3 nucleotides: TGCAGCGTTGAAGGGGACGCCGGAAAAAACACCATATATTTT. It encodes CSVEGDAGKNTIYF.

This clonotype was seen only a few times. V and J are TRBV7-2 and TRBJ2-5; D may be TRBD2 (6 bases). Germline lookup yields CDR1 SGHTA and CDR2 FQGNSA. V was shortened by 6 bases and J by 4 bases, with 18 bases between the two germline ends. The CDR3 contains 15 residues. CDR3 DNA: TGTGCCAGCAGTCGTCGGGACGCCGGGGGAGAGACCCAGTACTTC. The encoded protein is CASSRRDAGGETQYF.

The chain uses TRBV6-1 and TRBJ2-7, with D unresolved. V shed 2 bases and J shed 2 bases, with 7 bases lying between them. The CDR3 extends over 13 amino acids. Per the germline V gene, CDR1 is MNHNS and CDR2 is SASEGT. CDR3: CASSESGTYEQYF. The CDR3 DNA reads TGTGCCAGCAGTGAATCGGGCACCTACGAGCAGTACTTC.

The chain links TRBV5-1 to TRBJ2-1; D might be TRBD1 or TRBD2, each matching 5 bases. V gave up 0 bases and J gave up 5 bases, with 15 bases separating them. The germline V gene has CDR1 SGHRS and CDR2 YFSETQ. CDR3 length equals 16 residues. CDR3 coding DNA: TGCGCCAGCAGCTTGGTCGGGGCCTCGGTTAACAATGAGCAGTTCTTC. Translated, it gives CASSLVGASVNNEQFF.

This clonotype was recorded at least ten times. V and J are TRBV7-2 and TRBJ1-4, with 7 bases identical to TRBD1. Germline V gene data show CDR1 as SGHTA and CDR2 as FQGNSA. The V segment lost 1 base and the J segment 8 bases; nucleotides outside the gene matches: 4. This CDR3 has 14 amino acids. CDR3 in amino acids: CASSLDRGGEKLFF. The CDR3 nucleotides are TGTGCCAGCAGCTTAGACAGGGGTGGCGAAAAACTGTTTTTT.

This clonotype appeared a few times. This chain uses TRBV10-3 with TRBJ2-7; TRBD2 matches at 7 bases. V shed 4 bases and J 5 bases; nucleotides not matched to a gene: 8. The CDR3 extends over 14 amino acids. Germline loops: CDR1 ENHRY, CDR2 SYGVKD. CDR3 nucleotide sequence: TGTGCCATCAGTGGCGGGAGTGGTAGCGACGAGCAGTACTTC. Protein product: CAISGGSGSDEQYF.

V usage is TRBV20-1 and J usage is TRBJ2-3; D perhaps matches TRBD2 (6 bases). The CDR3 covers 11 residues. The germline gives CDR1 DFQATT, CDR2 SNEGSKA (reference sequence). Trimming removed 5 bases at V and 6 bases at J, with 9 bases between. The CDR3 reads CSAWRGDTQYF. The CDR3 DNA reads TGCAGTGCTTGGCGGGGTGATACGCAGTATTTT.

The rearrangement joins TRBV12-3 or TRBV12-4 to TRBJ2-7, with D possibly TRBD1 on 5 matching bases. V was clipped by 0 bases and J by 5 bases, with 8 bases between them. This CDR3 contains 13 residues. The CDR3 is CASSLAQGHEQYF. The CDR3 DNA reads TGTGCCAGCAGTTTAGCCCAGGGCCACGAGCAGTACTTC.

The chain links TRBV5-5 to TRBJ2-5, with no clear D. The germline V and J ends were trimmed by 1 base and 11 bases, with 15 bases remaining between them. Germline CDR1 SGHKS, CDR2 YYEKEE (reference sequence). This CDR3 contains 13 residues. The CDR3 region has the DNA TGTGCCAGCAGCTTGATGGTGGGATGGGATCAGTACTTC. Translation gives CASSLMVGWDQYF.

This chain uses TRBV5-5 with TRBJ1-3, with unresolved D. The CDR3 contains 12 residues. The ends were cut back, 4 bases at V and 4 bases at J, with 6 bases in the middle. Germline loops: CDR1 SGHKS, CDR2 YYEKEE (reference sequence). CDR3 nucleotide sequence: TGTGCCAGCAGCGGTTTCGGAAACACCATATATTTT. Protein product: CASSGFGNTIYF.

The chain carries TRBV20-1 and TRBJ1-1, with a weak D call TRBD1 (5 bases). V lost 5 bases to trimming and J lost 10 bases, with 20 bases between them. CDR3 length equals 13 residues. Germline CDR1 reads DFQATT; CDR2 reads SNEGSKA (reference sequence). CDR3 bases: TGCAGTGCTGGAGTGACAGTGGCTCTTGGAGCTTTCTTT. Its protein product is CSAGVTVALGAFF.

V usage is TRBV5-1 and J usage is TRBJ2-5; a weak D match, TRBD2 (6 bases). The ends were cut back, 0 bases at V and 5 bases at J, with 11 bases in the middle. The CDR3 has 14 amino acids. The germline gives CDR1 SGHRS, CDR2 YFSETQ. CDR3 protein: CASSLVGGPETQYF. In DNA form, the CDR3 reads TGCGCCAGCAGCTTGGTGGGGGGACCGGAGACCCAGTACTTC.

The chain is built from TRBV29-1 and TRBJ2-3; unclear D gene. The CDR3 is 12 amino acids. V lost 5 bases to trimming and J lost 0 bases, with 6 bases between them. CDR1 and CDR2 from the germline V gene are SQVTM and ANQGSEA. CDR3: CSVSRSTDTQYF. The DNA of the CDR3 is TGCAGCGTTAGTAGGAGCACAGATACGCAGTATTTT.

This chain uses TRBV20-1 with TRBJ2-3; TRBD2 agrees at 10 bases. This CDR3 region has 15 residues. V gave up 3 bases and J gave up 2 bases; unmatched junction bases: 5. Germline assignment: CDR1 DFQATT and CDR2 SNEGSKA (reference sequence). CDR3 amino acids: CSASSGGTVTDTQYF. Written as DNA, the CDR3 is TGCAGTGCTAGTAGCGGGGGGACCGTCACAGATACGCAGTATTTT.

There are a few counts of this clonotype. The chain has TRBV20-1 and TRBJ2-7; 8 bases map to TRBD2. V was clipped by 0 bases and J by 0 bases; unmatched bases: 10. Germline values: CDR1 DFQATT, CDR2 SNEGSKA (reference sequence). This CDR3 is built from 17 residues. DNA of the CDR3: TGCAGTGCTAGAGATAAGGTGGCGGGAGGCGGCTCCTACGAGCAGTACTTC. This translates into CSARDKVAGGGSYEQYF.

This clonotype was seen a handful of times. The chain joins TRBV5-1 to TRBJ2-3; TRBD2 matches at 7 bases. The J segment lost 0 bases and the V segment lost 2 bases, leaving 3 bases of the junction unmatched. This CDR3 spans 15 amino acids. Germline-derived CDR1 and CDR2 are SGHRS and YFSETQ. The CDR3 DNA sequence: TGCGCCAGCAGCTTAGCGGGGCGCAGCACAGATACGCAGTATTTT. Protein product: CASSLAGRSTDTQYF.

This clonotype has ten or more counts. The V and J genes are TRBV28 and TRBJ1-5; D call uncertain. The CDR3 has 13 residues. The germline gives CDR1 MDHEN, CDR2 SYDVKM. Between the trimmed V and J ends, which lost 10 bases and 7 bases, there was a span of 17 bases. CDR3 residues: CANQAPGGQPQHF. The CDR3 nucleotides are TGTGCCAACCAAGCTCCCGGCGGGCAGCCCCAGCATTTT.